These 3 T cell receptor beta chains came from one sample sequenced in a study of T cell changes during pregnancy in multiple sclerosis. Clones were read by immunoSEQ multiplex PCR, and TCRdb kept only the in-frame ones, dropping some. The sample has 15,000 or so clones; around 88% are singletons. Sequencing used CD8+ T cells from peripheral blood mononuclear cells, obtained in the second trimester of pregnancy. These receptors all come from a female donor in good health, enrolled as a control in a pregnancy study.

This sequence joins TRBV11-1 and TRBJ2-3; TRBD1 might be the D (7 bases). The CDR3 has 17 residues. Trimming stripped 1 base from V and 4 bases from J, with 18 bases between. Germline V CDR1 and CDR2: SGHAT, FQDESV (reference sequence). The CDR3 here is CASSLGPQGGPADTQYF. The CDR3 DNA reads as TGTGCCAGCAGCTTAGGGCCCCAGGGGGGCCCAGCAGATACGCAGTATTTT.

This chain links TRBV11-2 with TRBJ2-7; unclear D gene. Looked up from germline, CDR1 is SGHAT and CDR2 is FQNNGV. CDR3 length: 16 residues. The germline V and J ends were trimmed by 5 bases and 5 bases, with 22 bases remaining between them. The CDR3 loop reads CASSPSPRVGGDEQYF. The CDR3 nucleotides are TGTGCCAGCAGCCCTTCACCCCGGGTAGGTGGTGACGAGCAGTACTTC. The full variable domain, with the rest looked up from reference TRBV11-2 and TRBJ2-7, is EAGVAQSPRYKIIEKRQSVAFWCNPISGHATLYWYQQILGQGPKLLIQFQNNGVVDDSQLPKDRFSAERLKGVDSTLKIQPAKLEDSAVYLCASSPSPRVGGDEQYFGPGTRLTVT.

V and J are TRBV7-9 and TRBJ1-2; TRBD1 matches at 8 bases. CDR3 length: 16 residues. Germline V CDR1 and CDR2: SEHNR, FQNEAQ (reference sequence). The V and J ends lost 4 bases and 7 bases, in that order; junction bases with no gene match: 14. The CDR3 reads CASSSKPRTGRRGYTF. The CDR3 nucleotides read TGTGCCAGCAGCTCTAAACCTAGGACAGGGAGGCGTGGCTACACCTTC.